A selection of T cell receptor beta chains follows, all from one sample in a study of Ad26.COV2.S vaccination and SARS-CoV-2 variants. Data came from immunoSEQ multiplex PCR; TCRdb stores just in-frame clones and leaves some out. The sample gives roughly 500,000 clones, roughly 89% of which show up once; around 2.5% is in the top ten. Sequencing used peripheral blood, obtained in a trial of Ad26.COV2.S vaccine versus placebo. These receptors were collected from a person between 18 and 65 years old who received the Ad26.COV2.S COVID-19 vaccine or a placebo. CDR3s include the opening cysteine and the closing phenylalanine or tryptophan. The order of the fields is V gene, J gene, CDR3 protein.

>TRBV4-3|TRBJ1-2
CASSPGGGYGYTF
>TRBV5-1|TRBJ1-2
CASSLVYGNSNYGYTF
>TRBV19|TRBJ2-5
CASSIFYTPGETQYF
>TRBV6-5|TRBJ1-2
CASKATSEGYGYTF
>TRBV2|TRBJ1-4
CASTVNEKLFF
>TRBV12-3/TRBV12-4|TRBJ2-3
CASSLAAGHSQYF
>TRBV7-3|TRBJ1-6
CASSLRGGNGNSPLHF
>TRBV30|TRBJ2-4
CAWSVPSEYKNIQYF
>TRBV5-6|TRBJ2-1
CASSLGIRGFAYNEQFF
>TRBV30|TRBJ1-5
CAWSVTADQPQHF
>TRBV7-8|TRBJ1-2
CASSLQTNYGYTF
>TRBV19|TRBJ1-1
CASSMSGQLNTEAFF
>TRBV5-6|TRBJ2-1
CASSLWSGTYNEQFF
>TRBV4-2|TRBJ1-2
CASSPGFAGADGYTF
>TRBV29-1|TRBJ2-3
CSALFTASTDTQYF
>TRBV18|TRBJ1-1
CASSQGQMNTEAFF
>TRBV11-2|TRBJ1-1
CASSPARGTTEAFF
>TRBV18|TRBJ2-1
CASSPSGLVNEQFF
>TRBV10-3|TRBJ2-7
CAISASSEQYF
>TRBV10-3|TRBJ2-1
CAIGVGGTGNEQFF
>TRBV15|TRBJ1-2
CATSRDNGRNYGYTF
>TRBV6-5|TRBJ2-5
CASSLDRVYQETQYF
>TRBV18|TRBJ1-5
CASSPSSGNQPQHF
>TRBV5-1|TRBJ2-2
CASQLNTGELFF
>TRBV6-5|TRBJ1-6
CASSYIRDSYNSPLHF
>TRBV20-1|TRBJ2-1
CSASWSSGTNEQFF
>TRBV3-1/TRBV3-2|TRBJ2-1
CASSHKPGLAGDNEQFF
>TRBV2|TRBJ1-1
CASSNSEQGEAFF
>TRBV10-3|TRBJ1-5
CAISGPPLERGIDQPQHF
>TRBV18|TRBJ2-5
CASSPAGVALGETQYF
>TRBV3-1/TRBV3-2|TRBJ2-6
CASTGLDQHSGANVLTF
>TRBV27|TRBJ1-2
CASSTRGGSNYGYTF
>TRBV14|TRBJ2-6
CASSQMRSGANVLTF
>TRBV11-2|TRBJ2-1
CASSIPQGLAAYNEQFF
>TRBV5-4|TRBJ1-1
CASSSGAGANTEAFF
>TRBV19|TRBJ1-5
CASRHGVGQGIQPQHF
>TRBV5-5|TRBJ2-5
CASSLPGGGETQYF
>TRBV19|TRBJ1-1
CASLTNPGGTEAFF
>TRBV29-1|TRBJ1-1
CSVATSDSRAFF
>TRBV7-2|TRBJ1-5
CASSLVGSGNQPQHF
>TRBV18|TRBJ2-2
CASSRPNTGELFF
>TRBV5-1|TRBJ2-7
CASSDAGNRNYEQYF
>TRBV25-1|TRBJ2-5
CASSDPSSGQETQYF
>TRBV18|TRBJ2-3
CASSLLARPEDTQYF
>TRBV7-8|TRBJ2-2
CASRVGRGLNTGELFF
>TRBV25-1|TRBJ1-2
CASAGGRPYGYTF
>TRBV5-5|TRBJ2-5
CASSFAWGEETQYF
>TRBV7-9|TRBJ2-3
CASSPPGARTDTQYF
>TRBV3-1/TRBV3-2|TRBJ2-7
CASSQDRVAGGLSYEQYF
>TRBV7-2|TRBJ2-7
CATRRGGLNEQYF